This TCR beta chain comes out of a study of OX40 agonist ivuxolimab in advanced cancers. The CDR3 has 17 residues. Looked up from germline, CDR1 is ENHRY and CDR2 is SYGVKD. J gave up 1 base and V 4 bases, and 10 bases lay outside the gene matches. The data were produced by immunoSEQ multiplex PCR, yet TCRdb's version contains in-frame clones alone and is incomplete. In the table there are about 60,000 clones, 80% to 90% of which are singletons. The chain is built from TRBV10-3 and TRBJ2-3; 8 bases match TRBD2. The clonotype was recovered from an adult with an advanced solid tumor such as melanoma, head and neck, liver or kidney cancer. The sample was CD4+ or CD8+ T cells sorted from blood, taken in a trial of the OX40 agonist ivuxolimab. The CDR3 coding sequence is TGTGCCATCAGTGGGGCCGCGGGAGGAGATCGCACAGATACGCAGTATTTT. It specifies CAISGAAGGDRTDTQYF.